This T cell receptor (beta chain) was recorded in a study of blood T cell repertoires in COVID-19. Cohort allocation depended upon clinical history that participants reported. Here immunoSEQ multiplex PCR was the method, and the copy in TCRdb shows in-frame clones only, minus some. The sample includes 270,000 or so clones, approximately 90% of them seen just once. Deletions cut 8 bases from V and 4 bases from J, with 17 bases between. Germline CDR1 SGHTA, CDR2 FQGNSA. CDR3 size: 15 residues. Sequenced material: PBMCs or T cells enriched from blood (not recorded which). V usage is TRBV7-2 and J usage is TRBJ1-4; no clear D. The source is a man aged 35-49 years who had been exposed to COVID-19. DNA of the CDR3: TGTGCCAGCTCCACACAGCCTCTGATTAATGAAAAACTGTTTTTT. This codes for CASSTQPLINEKLFF.